This T cell receptor (beta chain) stems from a study of T cell responses to AZD1222 COVID-19 vaccine. Profiled with immunoSEQ multiplex PCR; TCRdb holds only in-frame clones, not every one. In the table there are some 150,000 clones, roughly 92% of which are singletons. Deletions cut 0 bases from V and 4 bases from J, with 10 bases between. The CDR3 spans 15 residues. The germline gives CDR1 SGHVS, CDR2 FQNEAQ. The TCR was taken from an adult who received the AZD1222 COVID-19 vaccine. This sequence joins TRBV7-8 and TRBJ1-3; D not certain. Here the sequenced sample was peripheral blood, taken 28 days after the second AZD1222 dose. The CDR3 protein is CASSLALQVGNTIYF. CDR3 nucleotide sequence: TGTGCCAGCAGCTTAGCCCTGCAAGTCGGAAACACCATATATTTT.